What follows describes a single T cell receptor beta chain. The source of the sample is a study of blood T cell repertoires in COVID-19. Overall study: Samples representing acute and convalescent COVID-19 were sourced from the United States, Italy and Spain. T cells, B-cell-depleted T cells, or PBMCs provided the cDNA or gDNA that served as material.

CDR1 and CDR2 (germline): MNHEY, SVGAGI. The length of the CDR3 is 14 residues. The germline V and J ends were trimmed by 5 bases and 2 bases, with 12 bases remaining between them. Original methodology: Estimation of nucleated cell counts was performed using reference gene primer amplification. Clones were read by immunoSEQ multiplex PCR, and TCRdb kept only the in-frame ones, dropping some. The V and J calls and the clone size are those of that table, but D and trimming were determined from the DNA. The sample lists about 380,000 clones; about 90% were seen once. Sequencing used peripheral blood. This TCR came from a man aged 35 to 55 with acute or convalescent COVID-19. V and J are TRBV6-5 and TRBJ2-5; the D is unclear. The CDR3 here is CASSPRAGQETQYF. CDR3 in DNA: TGTGCCAGCAGTCCCCGCGCAGGACAAGAGACCCAGTACTTC.